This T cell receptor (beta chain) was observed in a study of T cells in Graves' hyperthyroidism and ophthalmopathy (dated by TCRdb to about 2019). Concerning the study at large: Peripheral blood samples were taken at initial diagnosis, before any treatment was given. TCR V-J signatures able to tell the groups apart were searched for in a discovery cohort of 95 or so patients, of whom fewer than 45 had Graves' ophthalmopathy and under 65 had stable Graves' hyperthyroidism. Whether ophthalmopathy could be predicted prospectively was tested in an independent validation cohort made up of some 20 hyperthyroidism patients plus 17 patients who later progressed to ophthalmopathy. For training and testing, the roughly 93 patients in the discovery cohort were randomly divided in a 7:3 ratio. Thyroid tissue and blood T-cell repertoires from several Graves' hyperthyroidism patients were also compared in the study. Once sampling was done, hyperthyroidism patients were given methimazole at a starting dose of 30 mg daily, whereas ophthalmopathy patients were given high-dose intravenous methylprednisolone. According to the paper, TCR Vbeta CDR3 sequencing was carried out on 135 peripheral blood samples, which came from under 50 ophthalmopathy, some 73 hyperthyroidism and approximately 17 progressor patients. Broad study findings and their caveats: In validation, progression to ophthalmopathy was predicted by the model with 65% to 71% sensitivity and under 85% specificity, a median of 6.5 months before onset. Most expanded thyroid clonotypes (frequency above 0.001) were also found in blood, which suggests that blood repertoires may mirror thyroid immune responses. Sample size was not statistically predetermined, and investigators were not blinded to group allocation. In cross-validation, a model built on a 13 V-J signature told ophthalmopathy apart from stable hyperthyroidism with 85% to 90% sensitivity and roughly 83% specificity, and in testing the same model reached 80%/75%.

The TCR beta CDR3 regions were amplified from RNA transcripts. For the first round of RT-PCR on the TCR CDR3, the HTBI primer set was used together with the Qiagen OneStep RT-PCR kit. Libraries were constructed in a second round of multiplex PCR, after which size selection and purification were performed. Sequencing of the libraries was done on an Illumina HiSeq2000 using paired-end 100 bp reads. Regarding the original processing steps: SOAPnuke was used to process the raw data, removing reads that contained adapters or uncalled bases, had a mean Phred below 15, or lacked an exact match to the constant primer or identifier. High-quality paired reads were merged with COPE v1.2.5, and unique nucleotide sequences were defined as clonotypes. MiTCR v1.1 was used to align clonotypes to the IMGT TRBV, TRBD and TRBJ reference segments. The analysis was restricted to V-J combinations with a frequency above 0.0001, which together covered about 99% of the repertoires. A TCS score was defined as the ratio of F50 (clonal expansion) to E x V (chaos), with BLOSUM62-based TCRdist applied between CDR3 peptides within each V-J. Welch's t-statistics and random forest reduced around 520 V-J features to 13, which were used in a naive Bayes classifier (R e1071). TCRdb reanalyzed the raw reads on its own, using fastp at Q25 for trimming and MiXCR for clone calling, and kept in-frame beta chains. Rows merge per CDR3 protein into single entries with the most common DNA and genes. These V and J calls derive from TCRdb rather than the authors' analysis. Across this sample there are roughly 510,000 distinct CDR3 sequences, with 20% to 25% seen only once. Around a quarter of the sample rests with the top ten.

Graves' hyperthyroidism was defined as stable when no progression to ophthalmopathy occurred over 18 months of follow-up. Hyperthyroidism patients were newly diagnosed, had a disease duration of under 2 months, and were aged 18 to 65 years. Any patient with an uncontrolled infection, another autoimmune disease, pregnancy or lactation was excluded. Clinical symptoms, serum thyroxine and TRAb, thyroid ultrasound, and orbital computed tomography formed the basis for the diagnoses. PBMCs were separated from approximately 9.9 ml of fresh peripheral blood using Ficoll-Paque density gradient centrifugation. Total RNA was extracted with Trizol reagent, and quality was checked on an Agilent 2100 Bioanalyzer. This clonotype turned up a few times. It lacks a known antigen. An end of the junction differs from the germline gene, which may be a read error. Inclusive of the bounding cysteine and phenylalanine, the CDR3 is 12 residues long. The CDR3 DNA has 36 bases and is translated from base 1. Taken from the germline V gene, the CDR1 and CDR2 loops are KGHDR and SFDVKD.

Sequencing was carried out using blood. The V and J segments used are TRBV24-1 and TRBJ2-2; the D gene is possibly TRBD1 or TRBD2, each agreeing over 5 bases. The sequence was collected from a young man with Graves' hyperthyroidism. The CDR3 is CATSAGFGELWF. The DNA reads TGTGCCACCAGTGCAGGGTTCGGGGAGCTGTGGTTT.